The 16 T cell receptor beta chains listed next were all sequenced from one sample in a study of T cell changes during pregnancy in multiple sclerosis. Repertoires were generated with immunoSEQ multiplex PCR, while TCRdb's copy carries only in-frame clones and drops some. The profile shows tens of thousands of clones, approximately 91% of them singletons. Sequenced material: peripheral blood, taken in the third trimester of pregnancy. The receptors derive from a female donor with multiple sclerosis, enrolled in a pregnancy study.

The chain joins TRBV30 to TRBJ1-2, with D uncertain. Germline CDR1 GTSNPN, CDR2 SVGIG (reference sequence). V lost 2 bases, J lost 8 bases, and 12 bases lay in between. There are 12 residues in the CDR3. The CDR3 sequence is CAWSLGEIGYTF. Written as DNA, the CDR3 is TGTGCCTGGAGTTTAGGAGAGATAGGCTACACCTTC.

This chain's CDR3 is CASSLALEVTYEQYF. CDR3 nucleotide sequence: TGTGCCAGCAGCTTAGCGCTTGAGGTGACCTACGAGCAGTACTTC. The chain links TRBV7-2 to TRBJ2-7; no definite D call. The germline V and J ends were trimmed by 0 bases and 2 bases, with 11 bases remaining between them. This CDR3 region has 15 residues. Germline assignment: CDR1 SGHTA and CDR2 FQGNSA.

This sequence joins TRBV6-6 and TRBJ2-2; a possible D gene is TRBD1 (5 bases). Germline V lookup: CDR1 MNHNY, CDR2 SVGAGI (reference sequence). This CDR3 has 16 residues. The V end lost 3 bases, the J end lost 6 bases, and 17 bases lay between the germline ends. The CDR3 protein is CASSYPDTRVAGELFF. The CDR3 DNA follows: TGTGCCAGCAGTTATCCGGACACCCGAGTCGCCGGGGAGCTGTTTTTT.

The chain combines TRBV6-1 with TRBJ2-2, with 11 bases matching TRBD1. CDR3 length: 15 residues. Germline CDR1 MNHNS, CDR2 SASEGT. Unmatched junction bases numbered 5, after V lost 5 bases and J lost 6 bases. CDR3 nucleotides: TGTGCCAGCAGTCAAGGACAGGGGGCGGCCGGGGAGCTGTTTTTT. Translated, it gives CASSQGQGAAGELFF.

This chain uses TRBV28 with TRBJ2-7; perhaps TRBD2 as D (5 bases). This CDR3 contains 12 residues. V dropped 7 bases and J dropped 2 bases, with 9 bases sitting between them. CDR1 MDHEN and CDR2 SYDVKM come from the germline V gene. The CDR3 region has the DNA TGTGCCAGCAACGAGGGTGCCTACGAGCAGTACTTC. Residues: CASNEGAYEQYF.

The chain is built from TRBV5-4 and TRBJ2-5; TRBD2 matches at 12 bases. The J segment lost 5 bases and the V segment lost 3 bases, leaving 8 bases of the junction unmatched. This CDR3 has 16 residues. Germline CDR1 reads SGHNT; CDR2 reads YYREEE (reference sequence). As DNA, the CDR3 is TGTGCCAGCAGCTCCGGGACTAGCGGGTTGCGGGAGACCCAGTACTTC. This encodes CASSSGTSGLRETQYF.

The rearrangement uses TRBV7-9 and TRBJ2-3; perhaps TRBD2 as D (7 bases). This CDR3 spans 15 amino acids. Germline CDR1 reads SEHNR; CDR2 reads FQNEAQ (reference sequence). Between the trimmed V and J ends, which lost 8 bases and 0 bases, there was a span of 15 bases. The CDR3 region has the DNA TGTGCCAGCGGACGGGGGGCGTTTAGCACAGATACGCAGTATTTT. Translation gives CASGRGAFSTDTQYF.

The chain combines TRBV7-9 with TRBJ2-4; possibly TRBD1 for D (6 bases). Per germline, CDR1 SEHNR and CDR2 FQNEAQ (reference sequence). The germline V and J ends were trimmed by 0 bases and 12 bases, with 12 bases remaining between them. The CDR3 is 13 residues long. The CDR3 region has the DNA TGTGCCAGCAGCTTAGCCCACACAGGGAATCAGTACTTC. It encodes CASSLAHTGNQYF.

The J gene is TRBJ1-1, the V gene TRBV7-9; TRBD1 agrees at 7 bases. V dropped 5 bases and J dropped 2; count of bases not matched to a gene: 5. In germline, CDR1 is SEHNR, CDR2 FQNEAQ (reference sequence). The CDR3 length is 14 residues. The CDR3 DNA follows: TGTGCCAGCAGCCTCCGACAGGGTAACACTGAAGCTTTCTTT. Amino acid sequence: CASSLRQGNTEAFF.

The rearrangement joins TRBV10-2 to TRBJ2-3; 8 bases are a match to TRBD2. Germline V gene sequence: CDR1 WSHSY, CDR2 SAAADI. CDR3 length: 14 residues. V lost 6 bases and J lost 3; bases outside the gene matches: 5. The CDR3, as DNA: TGCGCCAGCAGACGCGGGGGGTTTACAGATACGCAGTATTTT. It is translated as CASRRGGFTDTQYF.

CDR3 sequence (DNA): TGTGCCAGCAGTTACGCACGGGGAGCTGGGGAGCAGTACTTC. Its translation is CASSYARGAGEQYF. The rearrangement uses TRBV6-6 and TRBJ2-7; D perhaps matches TRBD2 (5 bases). The ends were cut back, 2 bases at V and 7 bases at J, with 15 bases in the middle. CDR1 is MNHNY, CDR2 SVGAGI, per germline (reference sequence). The length of the CDR3 is 14 residues.

This rearrangement joins TRBV9 to TRBJ1-6; 9 bases line up with TRBD1. CDR1 is SGDLS, CDR2 YYNGEE, per germline. V lost 0 bases, J lost 7 bases, and 2 bases stayed unmatched. The CDR3 is 15 amino acids. The CDR3 bases are TGTGCCAGCAGCGTAGGGGGACAGGGAAATTCACCCCTCCACTTT. Protein sequence: CASSVGGQGNSPLHF.

The table lists this clone with a count of one. The chain recombines TRBV6-1 with TRBJ2-5; D is undetermined. From germline, CDR1 is MNHNS and CDR2 SASEGT. CDR3 length equals 13 residues. Trimming shortened V by 2 bases and J by 12 bases, and 16 bases separated the two germline ends. The CDR3 bases are TGTGCCAGCAGTGAAATAAGTCCGAGTATTAAGTACTTC. Translated: CASSEISPSIKYF.

This clone was seen only once. This chain uses TRBV19 with TRBJ1-5, with 8 positions matching TRBD1. After removal of 4 bases from V and 2 bases from J, the junction contained 4 bases not matched to a gene. Germline V gene sequence: CDR1 LNHDA, CDR2 SQIVND (reference sequence). The CDR3 length is 15 residues. CDR3 in DNA: TGTGCCAGTAGTACAAGGACAGGGCGCAATCAGCCCCAGCATTTT. Translation gives CASSTRTGRNQPQHF.

This clone was picked up one time. J is TRBJ1-2 and V is TRBV19, with a weak D call TRBD1 (6 bases). Germline CDR1 is LNHDA and CDR2 is SQIVND (reference sequence). The CDR3 contains 15 residues. V shed 5 bases and J shed 2 bases, with 15 bases lying between them. As DNA, the CDR3 is TGTGCCAGTAGTCCCCAAAGGACAGACAACTATGGCTACACCTTC. Protein sequence: CASSPQRTDNYGYTF.

The rearrangement joins TRBV28 to TRBJ1-3; D gene unclear. Per the germline V gene, CDR1 is MDHEN and CDR2 is SYDVKM. The CDR3 consists of 15 residues. The germline V and J ends were trimmed by 4 bases and 0 bases, with 10 bases remaining between them. The CDR3, as DNA: TGTGCCAGCAGTTCCCATCAGTCCTCTGGAAACACCATATATTTT. Protein sequence: CASSSHQSSGNTIYF. The variable domain in full, with the rest retrieved from reference TRBV28 and TRBJ1-3, is DVKVTQSSRYLVKRTGEKVFLECVQDMDHENMFWYRQDPGLGLRLIYFSYDVKMKEKGDIPEGYSVSREKKERFSLILESASTNQTSMYLCASSSHQSSGNTIYFGEGSWLTVV.